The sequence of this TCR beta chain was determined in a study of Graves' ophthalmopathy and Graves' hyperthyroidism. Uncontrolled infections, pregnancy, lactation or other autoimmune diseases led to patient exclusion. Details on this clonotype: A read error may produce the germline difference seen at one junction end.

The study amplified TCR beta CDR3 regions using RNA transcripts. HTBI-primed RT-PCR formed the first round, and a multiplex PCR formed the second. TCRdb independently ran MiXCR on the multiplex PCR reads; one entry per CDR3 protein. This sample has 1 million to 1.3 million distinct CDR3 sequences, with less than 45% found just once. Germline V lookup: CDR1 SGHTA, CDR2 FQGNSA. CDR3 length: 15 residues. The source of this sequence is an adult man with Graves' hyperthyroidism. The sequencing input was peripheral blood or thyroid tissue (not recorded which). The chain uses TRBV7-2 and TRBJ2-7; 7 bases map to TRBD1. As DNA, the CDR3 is TGCGCCAGCAGCCAAAAACAGGGGCCTGTTAGTGAGCAGTACTTC. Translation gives CASSQKQGPVSEQYF.